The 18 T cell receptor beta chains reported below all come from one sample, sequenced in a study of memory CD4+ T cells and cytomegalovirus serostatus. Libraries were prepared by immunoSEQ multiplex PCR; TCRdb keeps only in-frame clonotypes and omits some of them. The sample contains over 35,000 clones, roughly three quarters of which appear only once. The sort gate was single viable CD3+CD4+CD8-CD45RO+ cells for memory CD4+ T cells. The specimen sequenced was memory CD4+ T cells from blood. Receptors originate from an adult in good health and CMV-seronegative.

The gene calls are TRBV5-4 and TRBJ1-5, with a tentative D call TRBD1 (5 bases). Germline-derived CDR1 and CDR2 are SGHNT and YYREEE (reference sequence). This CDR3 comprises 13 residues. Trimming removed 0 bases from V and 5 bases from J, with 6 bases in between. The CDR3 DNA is TGTGCCAGCAGCTTGGGCAGGGATCAGCCCCAGCATTTT. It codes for CASSLGRDQPQHF. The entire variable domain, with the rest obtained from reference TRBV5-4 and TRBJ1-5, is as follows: ETGVTQSPTHLIKTRGQQVTLRCSSQSGHNTVSWYQQALGQGPQFIFQYYREEENGRGNFPPRFSGLQFPNYSSELNVNALELDDSALYLCASSLGRDQPQHFGDGTRLSIL.

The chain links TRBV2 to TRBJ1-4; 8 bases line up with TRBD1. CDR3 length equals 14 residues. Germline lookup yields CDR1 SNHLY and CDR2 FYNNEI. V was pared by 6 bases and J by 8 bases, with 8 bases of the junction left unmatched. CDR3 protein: CASRDRVKGEKLFF. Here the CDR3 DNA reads TGTGCCAGCAGGGACAGGGTAAAGGGAGAAAAACTGTTTTTT.

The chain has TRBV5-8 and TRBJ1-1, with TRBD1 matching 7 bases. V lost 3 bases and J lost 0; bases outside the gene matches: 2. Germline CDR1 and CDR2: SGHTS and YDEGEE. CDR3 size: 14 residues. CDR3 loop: CASSWTGMNTEAFF. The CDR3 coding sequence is TGTGCCAGCAGCTGGACAGGCATGAACACTGAAGCTTTCTTT.

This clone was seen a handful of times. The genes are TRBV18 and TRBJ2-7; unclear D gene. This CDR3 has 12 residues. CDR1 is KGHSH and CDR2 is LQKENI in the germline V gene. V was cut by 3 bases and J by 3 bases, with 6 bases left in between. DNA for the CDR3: TGTGCCAGCTCACCTTCCAACTACGAGCAGTACTTC. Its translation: CASSPSNYEQYF.

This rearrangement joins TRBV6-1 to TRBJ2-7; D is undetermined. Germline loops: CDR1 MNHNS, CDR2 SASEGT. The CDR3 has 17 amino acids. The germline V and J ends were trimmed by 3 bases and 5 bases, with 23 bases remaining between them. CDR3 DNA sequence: TGTGCCAGCAGTGATTGGGCTAACTTGCCTAACTTCGACGAGCAGTACTTC. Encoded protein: CASSDWANLPNFDEQYF.

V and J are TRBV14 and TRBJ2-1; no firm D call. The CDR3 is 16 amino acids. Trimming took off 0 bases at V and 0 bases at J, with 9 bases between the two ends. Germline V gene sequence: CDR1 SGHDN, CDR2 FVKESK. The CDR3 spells CASSQDFRSSYNEQFF. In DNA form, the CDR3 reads TGTGCCAGCAGCCAAGATTTCAGGAGCTCCTACAATGAGCAGTTCTTC.

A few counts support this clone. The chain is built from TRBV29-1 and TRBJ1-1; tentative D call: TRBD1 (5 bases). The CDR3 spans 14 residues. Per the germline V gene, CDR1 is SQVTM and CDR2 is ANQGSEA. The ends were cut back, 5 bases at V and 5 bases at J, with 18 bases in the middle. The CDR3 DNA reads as TGCAGCGTTCTTCCGGGACCAAGGAATACTGAAGCTTTCTTT. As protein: CSVLPGPRNTEAFF. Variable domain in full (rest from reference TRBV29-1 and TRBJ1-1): SAVISQKPSRDICQRGTSLTIQCQVDSQVTMMFWYRQQPGQSLTLIATANQGSEATYESGFVIDKFPISRPNLTFSTLTVSNMSPEDSSIYLCSVLPGPRNTEAFFGQGTRLTVV.

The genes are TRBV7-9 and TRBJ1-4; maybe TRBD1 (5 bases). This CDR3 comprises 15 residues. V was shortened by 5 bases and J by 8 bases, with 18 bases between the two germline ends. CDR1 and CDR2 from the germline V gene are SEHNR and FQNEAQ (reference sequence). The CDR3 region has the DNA TGTGCCAGCAGCCTTTCGGAGGGACGAAGGGAAAAACTGTTTTTT. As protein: CASSLSEGRREKLFF.

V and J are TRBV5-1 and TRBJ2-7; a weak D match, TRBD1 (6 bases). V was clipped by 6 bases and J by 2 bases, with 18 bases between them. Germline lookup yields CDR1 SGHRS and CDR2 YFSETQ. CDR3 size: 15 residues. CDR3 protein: CASTLSQGPTYEQYF. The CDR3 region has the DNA TGCGCCAGCACCCTTAGTCAGGGGCCAACCTACGAGCAGTACTTC.

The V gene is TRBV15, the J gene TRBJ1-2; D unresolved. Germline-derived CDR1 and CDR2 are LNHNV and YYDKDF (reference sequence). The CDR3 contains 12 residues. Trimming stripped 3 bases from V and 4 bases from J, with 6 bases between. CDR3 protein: CATSSPPYGYTF. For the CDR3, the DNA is TGTGCCACCAGCAGCCCCCCCTATGGCTACACCTTC.

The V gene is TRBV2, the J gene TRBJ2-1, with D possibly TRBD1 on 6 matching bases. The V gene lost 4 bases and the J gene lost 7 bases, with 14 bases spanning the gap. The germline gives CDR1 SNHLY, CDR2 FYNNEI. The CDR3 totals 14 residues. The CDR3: CASSVQGARNEQFF. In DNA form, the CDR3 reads TGTGCCAGCAGTGTACAGGGAGCTAGAAATGAGCAGTTCTTC.

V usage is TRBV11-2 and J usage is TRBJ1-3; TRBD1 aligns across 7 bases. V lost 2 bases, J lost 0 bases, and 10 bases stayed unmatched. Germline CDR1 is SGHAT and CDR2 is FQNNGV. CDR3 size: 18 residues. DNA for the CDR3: TGTGCCAGCAGCTTACAGACCTGGGACAGTGACTCTGGAAACACCATATATTTT. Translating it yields CASSLQTWDSDSGNTIYF.

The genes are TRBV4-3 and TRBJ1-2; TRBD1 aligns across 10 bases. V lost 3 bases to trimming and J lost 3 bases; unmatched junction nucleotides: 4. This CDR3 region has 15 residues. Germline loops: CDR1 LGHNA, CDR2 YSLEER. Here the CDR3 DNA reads TGCGCCAGCAGCCATGACAGGGGGCTGGACTATGGCTACACCTTC. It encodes CASSHDRGLDYGYTF.

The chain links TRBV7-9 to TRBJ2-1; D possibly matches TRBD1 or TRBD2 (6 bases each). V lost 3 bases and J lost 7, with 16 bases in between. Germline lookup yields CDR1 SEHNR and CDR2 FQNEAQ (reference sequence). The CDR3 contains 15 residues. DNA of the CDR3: TGTGCCAGCAGCTTGTGGGGGGCCGTCGGAAATGAGCAGTTCTTC. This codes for CASSLWGAVGNEQFF.

The CDR3 DNA reads TGTGCCAGCAGCCCCCGGACAGGGACGGGCTTCTTC. As protein: CASSPRTGTGFF. The chain employs TRBV7-8 and TRBJ2-1; 8 positions match TRBD1. V lost 5 bases to trimming and J lost 16 bases; unmatched junction nucleotides: 10. There are 12 residues in the CDR3. Germline V gene sequence: CDR1 SGHVS, CDR2 FQNEAQ.

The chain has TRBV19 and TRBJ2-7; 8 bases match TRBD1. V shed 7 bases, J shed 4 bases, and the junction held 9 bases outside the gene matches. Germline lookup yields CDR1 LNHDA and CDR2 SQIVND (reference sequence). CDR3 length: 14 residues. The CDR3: CASKGQVTAYEQYF. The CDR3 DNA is TGTGCCAGTAAGGGACAGGTGACCGCTTACGAGCAGTACTTC.

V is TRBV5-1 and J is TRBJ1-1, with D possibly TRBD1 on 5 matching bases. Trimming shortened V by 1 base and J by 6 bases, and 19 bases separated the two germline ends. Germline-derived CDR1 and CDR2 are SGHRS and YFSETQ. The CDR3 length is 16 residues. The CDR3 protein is CASSLWGSLDTAEAFF. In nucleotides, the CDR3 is TGCGCCAGCAGCTTGTGGGGGAGTCTGGATACCGCTGAAGCTTTCTTT.

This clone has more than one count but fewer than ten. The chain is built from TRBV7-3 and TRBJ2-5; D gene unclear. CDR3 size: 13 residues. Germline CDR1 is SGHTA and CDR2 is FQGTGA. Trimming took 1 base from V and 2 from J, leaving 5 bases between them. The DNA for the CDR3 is TGTGCCAGCAGCTTAATAGGGCAAGAGACCCAGTACTTC. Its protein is CASSLIGQETQYF.